The sequence of this T cell receptor (beta chain) was determined in a study of blood T cells in healthy people across ages. Then a second PCR, running about 6 to 12 cycles, was carried out with a sample-barcoded 5' primer and a J-beta primer mix. TCRdb fed the 5' RACE reads into MiXCR, producing one record per CDR3 protein. The top ten hold more than 7.5% of the sample, which has over 700,000 distinct CDR3 sequences, around 25% seen once. Germline V gene lookup returns CDR1 MNHEY and CDR2 SVGAGI. The CDR3 totals 11 residues. The data also belong to a second study, concerning T cells of mothers and their children.

The sequence came from a boy between 10 and 17 years old in good health. V is TRBV6-5 and J is TRBJ2-5; D ambiguous. Gene TRBJ2-7 matches the end of the DNA better, so the J call may be wrong. What was sequenced was blood. In DNA, the CDR3 is TGTGCCAGCACCCACAAAGACGAGCAGTACTTC. Amino acids: CASTHKDEQYF.